These 29 T cell receptor beta chains were all obtained from the same sample, sequenced in a study of blood T cell repertoires in COVID-19. Clones were read by immunoSEQ multiplex PCR, and TCRdb kept only the in-frame ones, dropping some. The profile shows roughly 160,000 clones, around 83% of them singletons. The sample was peripheral blood. The receptors were sampled from a man in his fifties or sixties with active or convalescent COVID-19.

The chain recombines TRBV28 with TRBJ1-2; 8 nucleotides line up with TRBD1. V gave up 1 base and J gave up 7 bases; unmatched junction bases: 8. The CDR3 length is 15 residues. CDR1 is MDHEN and CDR2 is SYDVKM in the germline V gene. CDR3 DNA sequence: TGTGCCAGCAGTTTATCGCCCAGGGGGCGCGGTGGCTACACCTTC. Translating gives CASSLSPRGRGGYTF.

The chain links TRBV27 to TRBJ1-1; TRBD1 matches 8 bases. The V and J ends lost 6 bases and 7 bases, in that order; junction bases with no gene match: 7. The CDR3 runs 13 residues. Per germline, CDR1 MNHEY and CDR2 SMNVEV (reference sequence). The CDR3 here is CASSGLTGVEAFF. CDR3 bases: TGTGCCAGCAGCGGATTGACAGGGGTTGAAGCTTTCTTT.

This clone was detected only a few times. This rearrangement joins TRBV4-1 to TRBJ1-3, with D maybe TRBD1 (5 bases). The germline V gene has CDR1 MGHRA and CDR2 YSYEKL. The CDR3 covers 20 residues. V lost 1 base and J lost 1, with 23 bases in between. The CDR3 bases are TGCGCCAGCAGCCAAGTTATGGAAGGCGCAGGGTTGGTTTCTGGAAACACCATATATTTT. This encodes CASSQVMEGAGLVSGNTIYF.

The V call is TRBV5-1, the J call TRBJ2-5; 11 bases match TRBD2. The V segment lost 0 bases and the J segment 0 bases; nucleotides outside the gene matches: 1. CDR1 is SGHRS and CDR2 is YFSETQ in the germline V gene. The CDR3 runs 16 residues. CDR3 protein: CASSLGLAGHQETQYF. CDR3 DNA sequence: TGCGCCAGCAGCTTGGGACTAGCGGGGCACCAAGAGACCCAGTACTTC.

The V call is TRBV9, the J call TRBJ2-1, with TRBD2 matching over 12 bases. V lost 4 bases to trimming and J lost 6 bases; unmatched junction nucleotides: 11. Germline loops: CDR1 SGDLS, CDR2 YYNGEE. This CDR3 contains 17 residues. CDR3 in amino acids: CASSRLAGGPVGNEQFF. The DNA of the CDR3 is TGTGCCAGCAGCCGTCTAGCGGGAGGGCCTGTTGGCAATGAGCAGTTCTTC.

J is TRBJ1-4 and V is TRBV5-1; the match to TRBD1 covers 10 bases. V shed 4 bases and J 8 bases; nucleotides not matched to a gene: 11. Germline assignment: CDR1 SGHRS and CDR2 YFSETQ. The CDR3 runs 16 residues. The CDR3 is CASSPVPTGGGEKLFF. Here the CDR3 DNA reads TGCGCCAGCAGCCCAGTCCCGACAGGGGGCGGGGAAAAACTGTTTTTT.

There are a few counts of this clone. This chain connects TRBV7-9 to TRBJ1-2; D remains unclear. V was shortened by 3 bases and J by 7 bases, with 12 bases between the two germline ends. Germline CDR1 and CDR2: SEHNR and FQNEAQ (reference sequence). The CDR3 loop spans 13 amino acids. CDR3 protein: CASSLLGEGGYTF. The CDR3 region has the DNA TGTGCCAGCAGCTTGTTGGGAGAGGGTGGCTACACCTTC. The complete variable domain, with remaining parts taken from reference TRBV7-9 and TRBJ1-2, reads DTGVSQNPRHKITKRGQNVTFRCDPISEHNRLYWYRQTLGQGPEFLTYFQNEAQLEKSRLLSDRFSAERPKGSFSTLEIQRTEQGDSAMYLCASSLLGEGGYTFGSGTRLTVV.

This chain uses TRBV9 with TRBJ2-7; 10 nucleotides line up with TRBD1. J lost 2 bases, V lost 2 bases, and 4 bases had no gene match. Looked up from germline, CDR1 is SGDLS and CDR2 is YYNGEE. The length of the CDR3 is 15 residues. This chain's CDR3 is CASSVGTGEPYEQYF. In DNA form, the CDR3 reads TGTGCCAGCAGCGTGGGGACAGGGGAACCCTACGAGCAGTACTTC.

In this sample, this clone turned up a few times. The rearrangement joins TRBV3-1 (or the pseudogene TRBV3-2) to TRBJ2-2, with 9 bases matching TRBD2. J lost 7 bases, V lost 7 bases, and 10 bases had no gene match. The CDR3 loop spans 15 amino acids. Germline assignment: CDR1 LGHDT and CDR2 YNNKEL (reference sequence). Here the CDR3 DNA reads TGTGCCAGCACCACAAGGACTAGCGTGAGCGGGGAGCTGTTTTTT. It yields the protein CASTTRTSVSGELFF.

The genes are TRBV11-1 and TRBJ1-6; 9 positions agree with TRBD1. Trimming cost V 4 bases and J 9 bases; bases outside gene matches: 4. The CDR3 contains 14 residues. Per germline, CDR1 SGHAT and CDR2 FQDESV (reference sequence). CDR3 residues: CASSSGTGTSPLHF. In nucleotides, the CDR3 is TGTGCCAGCAGCTCCGGGACAGGGACTTCACCCCTCCACTTT.

This chain connects TRBV4-2 to TRBJ1-5, with D perhaps TRBD1 (6 bases). From germline, CDR1 is LGHNA and CDR2 YNFKEQ. This CDR3 region has 15 residues. Trimming stripped 2 bases from V and 2 bases from J, with 10 bases between. CDR3 bases: TGTGCCAGCAGCCAAACGGACAGCGGCAATCAGCCCCAGCATTTT. It yields the protein CASSQTDSGNQPQHF.

The J gene is TRBJ2-6, the V gene TRBV7-9; the D gene is possibly TRBD1 (6 bases). CDR1 and CDR2 from the germline V gene are SEHNR and FQNEAQ (reference sequence). The CDR3 sequence is 18 residues long. The ends were cut back, 5 bases at V and 0 bases at J, with 17 bases in the middle. CDR3 residues: CASSRKTGTYSGANVLTF. CDR3 nucleotides: TGTGCCAGCAGCCGAAAGACAGGAACTTACTCTGGGGCCAACGTCCTGACTTTC.

V is TRBV4-3 and J is TRBJ2-3; 14 bases are shared with TRBD2. Trimming cost V 4 bases and J 4 bases; bases outside gene matches: 4. CDR1 is LGHNA, CDR2 YSLEER, per germline. The CDR3 is made up of 16 amino acids. CDR3 in amino acids: CASSLGLAGEADTQYF. The CDR3 coding sequence is TGCGCCAGCAGCCTGGGACTAGCGGGAGAAGCAGATACGCAGTATTTT.

There are a few counts of this clone. This chain links TRBV5-1 with TRBJ1-1; 7 bases agree with TRBD1. CDR1 is SGHRS and CDR2 is YFSETQ in the germline V gene. This CDR3 is built from 15 residues. V trimming: 4 bases; J trimming: 1 base; junction bases outside the gene matches: 7. CDR3 loop: CASSRDSTSNTEAFF. CDR3 nucleotide sequence: TGCGCCAGCAGCCGGGACAGCACCTCGAACACTGAAGCTTTCTTT.

This clone was detected once. The junction shows a germline mismatch at one end, possibly a read error. This chain uses TRBV7-7 with TRBJ2-1; TRBD1 agrees at 8 bases. The CDR3 has 16 amino acids. Per germline, CDR1 SSHAT and CDR2 FNYEAQ (reference sequence). The CDR3 bases are TGTGCTAGCAGCTTAAGTTGGCAGGGGGCAGGGAATGAGCAGTTCTTC. Protein: CASSLSWQGAGNEQFF.

In this sample, this clone turned up once. The chain recombines TRBV6-5 with TRBJ2-3; possibly TRBD1 for D (6 bases). CDR1 and CDR2 from the germline V gene are MNHEY and SVGAGI. V lost 4 bases, J lost 3 bases, and 14 bases lay in between. CDR3 length: 15 amino acids. CDR3 region: CASSSFRGLTDTQYF. CDR3 bases: TGTGCCAGCAGTTCCTTCAGGGGTTTGACAGATACGCAGTATTTT.

This chain links TRBV19 with TRBJ1-5; TRBD1 might be the D (6 bases). Trimming shortened V by 6 bases and J by 5 bases, and 11 bases separated the two germline ends. Germline V CDR1 and CDR2: LNHDA, SQIVND (reference sequence). The CDR3 covers 13 residues. CDR3 sequence reads: CASRRTEDQPQHF. The CDR3 nucleotides read TGTGCCAGTAGGCGGACAGAGGATCAGCCCCAGCATTTT.

This clone is a singleton in its sample. The chain joins TRBV18 to TRBJ1-2; D is uncertain. The V gene's germline CDR1 is KGHSH and CDR2 LQKENI. The CDR3 is made up of 13 amino acids. Trimming removed 3 bases at V and 3 bases at J, with 8 bases between. CDR3 nucleotides: TGTGCCAGCTCACCTAGAACCGACTATGGCTACACCTTC. Translation gives CASSPRTDYGYTF.

J is TRBJ1-1 and V is TRBV3-1 (or the pseudogene TRBV3-2); D unresolved. Germline values: CDR1 LGHDT, CDR2 YNNKEL (reference sequence). The CDR3 extends over 14 amino acids. The V end was cut by 3 bases, the J end by 6 bases, with 14 bases between. The CDR3 DNA follows: TGTGCCAGCAGCCAGGCACCGGGAGTCGCTGAAGCTTTCTTT. This codes for CASSQAPGVAEAFF.

The chain employs TRBV10-3 and TRBJ1-3, with 9 bases fitting TRBD1. Unmatched junction bases numbered 7, after V lost 3 bases and J lost 4 bases. The germline V gene has CDR1 ENHRY and CDR2 SYGVKD. This CDR3 spans 16 amino acids. CDR3 sequence reads: CAISEFVGQGGNTIYF. The CDR3 DNA is TGTGCCATCAGTGAATTTGTTGGACAGGGGGGAAACACCATATATTTT.

This chain connects TRBV2 to TRBJ2-2; the match to TRBD1 covers 10 bases. This CDR3 is built from 15 residues. J gave up 5 bases and V 5 bases, and 5 bases lay outside the gene matches. The germline V gene encodes CDR1 SNHLY and CDR2 FYNNEI. DNA for the CDR3: TGTGCCAGCAGTACGGACAGGGGGTTGACCGGGGAGCTGTTTTTT. Protein product: CASSTDRGLTGELFF. Complete variable domain (other parts from reference TRBV2 and TRBJ2-2): EPEVTQTPSHQVTQMGQEVILRCVPISNHLYFYWYRQILGQKVEFLVSFYNNEISEKSEIFDDQFSVERPDGSNFTLKIRSTKLEDSAMYFCASSTDRGLTGELFFGEGSRLTVL.

In its sample, this clone was seen a few times. The gene calls are TRBV10-3 and TRBJ1-5, with D possibly being TRBD1 (5 bases). This CDR3 spans 18 amino acids. V was trimmed by 3 bases and J by 2 bases, leaving 20 bases between them. From germline, CDR1 is ENHRY and CDR2 SYGVKD. The CDR3 reads CAISEPVGGLGGNQPQHF. The DNA for the CDR3 is TGTGCCATCAGTGAACCGGTGGGGGGTTTAGGTGGCAATCAGCCCCAGCATTTT.

The chain links TRBV29-1 to TRBJ1-5; D call uncertain. Germline loops: CDR1 SQVTM, CDR2 ANQGSEA. There are 12 residues in the CDR3. Deletions cut 7 bases from V and 2 bases from J, with 9 bases between. CDR3 DNA: TGCAGCGCGGCAGTGGGCAATCAGCCCCAGCATTTT. The encoded protein is CSAAVGNQPQHF.

The gene calls are TRBV14 and TRBJ1-2; D may be TRBD1 (5 bases). V dropped 0 bases and J dropped 2 bases, with 10 bases sitting between them. From germline, CDR1 is SGHDN and CDR2 FVKESK. The CDR3 totals 15 residues. The CDR3 reads CASSQDRTPNYGYTF. The CDR3 region has the DNA TGTGCCAGCAGCCAAGATAGGACACCCAACTATGGCTACACCTTC.

This chain links TRBV7-3 with TRBJ1-2, with TRBD1 identical over 7 bases. Trimming cost V 8 bases and J 11 bases; bases outside gene matches: 14. Per the germline V gene, CDR1 is SGHTA and CDR2 is FQGTGA. This CDR3 spans 13 amino acids. The CDR3, as DNA: TGTGCCAGCTCAAGGGGACAGCTCTACCAGTACACCTTC. Its protein is CASSRGQLYQYTF.

The chain carries TRBV4-3 and TRBJ2-7, with unresolved D. The germline CDR1 and CDR2 sequences are LGHNA and YSLEER. This CDR3 contains 13 residues. The V gene lost 4 bases and the J gene lost 4 bases, with 11 bases spanning the gap. The CDR3 DNA is TGCGCCAGCAGCCTCCGGAGTGGGTACGAGCAGTACTTC. Translation gives CASSLRSGYEQYF.

This chain joins TRBV21-1 and TRBJ2-7; TRBD1, the table's D call, lacks a check against the DNA. TRBV21-1 corresponds to a pseudogene. The CDR3 is made up of 16 amino acids. The CDR3 coding sequence is TGTGCCACCTTGGGGACAGCGGGCCTAAAGTCCTACGAGCAGTACTTC. The encoded protein is CATLGTAGLKSYEQYF.

The chain employs TRBV6-5 and TRBJ2-2, with TRBD1 as a possible D gene (6 bases). V shed 4 bases and J shed 4 bases, with 7 bases lying between them. The CDR3 length is 13 residues. Germline V gene lookup returns CDR1 MNHEY and CDR2 SVGAGI. The CDR3 spells CASSSGVTGELFF. CDR3 nucleotide sequence: TGTGCCAGCAGTTCAGGGGTCACCGGGGAGCTGTTTTTT.

V gene TRBV9 combines with J gene TRBJ2-1; D is uncertain. This CDR3 has 12 amino acids. The germline gives CDR1 SGDLS, CDR2 YYNGEE. Trimming removed 0 bases from V and 12 bases from J, with 10 bases in between. Here the CDR3 DNA reads TGTGCCAGCAGCGTAGATCTAGAGTTGCAGTTCTTC. Translating gives CASSVDLELQFF. Using reference TRBV9 and TRBJ2-1 for the parts outside the CDR3, the full variable domain is DSGVTQTPKHLITATGQRVTLRCSPRSGDLSVYWYQQSLDQGLQFLIQYYNGEERAKGNILERFSAQQFPDLHSELNLSSLELGDSALYFCASSVDLELQFFGPGTRLTVL.